Listed below are T cell receptor beta chains from one sample, sequenced in a study of cytomegalovirus exposure and HLA in healthy donors. The method was immunoSEQ multiplex PCR; TCRdb's version includes in-frame clones alone and lacks a portion of them. The data contain about 110,000 clones, roughly 90% of them seen just once; the ten biggest clones take up approximately 2%. Sequencing was carried out using PBMCs. The receptors here all came from a woman aged 18 to 35 in good health and CMV-seronegative. CDR3s include the opening cysteine and the closing phenylalanine or tryptophan. Fields, in order: D gene, J gene, CDR3 length, V gene, CDR3 protein. D genes are given only for firm matches.

-,TRBJ1-1,15,TRBV7-2,CASSSWGVSNTEAFF
-,TRBJ2-7,14,TRBV18,CASSPRSGGLEQYF
TRBD2,TRBJ2-3,18,TRBV7-6,CASSLGLLAGGLTDTQYF
TRBD2,TRBJ2-5,15,TRBV6-5,CASSPRAGVQETQYF
-,TRBJ1-1,14,TRBV19,CASSAGFGNTEAFF
TRBD2,TRBJ2-2,15,TRBV13,CASNQAGGVAGELFF
TRBD2,TRBJ2-3,15,TRBV11-2,CASSLVAGSTDTQYF
-,TRBJ1-1,15,TRBV10-2,CASSGPAGLNTEAFF
-,TRBJ1-1,13,TRBV7-9,CASRRRGNTEAFF
-,TRBJ1-1,11,TRBV28,CASRAQYEAFF
TRBD2,TRBJ2-1,17,TRBV18,CASSPSAPSGRENEQFF
TRBD1,TRBJ2-7,14,TRBV27,CASRRDSVNYEQYF
TRBD1,TRBJ2-7,14,TRBV28,CASSRPGQGDEQYF
-,TRBJ2-1,16,TRBV4-2,CASSQEKAGWVNEQFF
-,TRBJ2-1,15,TRBV5-1,CASSLPGEGGIEQFF
TRBD1,TRBJ1-1,15,TRBV13,CASSPRTGLNTEAFF
-,TRBJ2-2,16,TRBV27,CASSLIPPFPTGELFF
TRBD2,TRBJ2-1,20,TRBV7-8,CASSPGSGTSGYSSYNEQFF
-,TRBJ2-3,14,TRBV28,CASTVGGVMDTQYF
TRBD1,TRBJ2-7,16,TRBV19,CASSNIPGQGDYEQYF
TRBD1,TRBJ1-1,13,TRBV29-1,CSGTRGRATEAFF
-,TRBJ2-2,18,TRBV9,CASSGVGARRGPAGELFF
TRBD2,TRBJ2-7,14,TRBV27,CASGPTSGLYEQYF
TRBD2,TRBJ2-1,18,TRBV5-6,CASSQDWGMTSPYNEQFF
-,TRBJ2-2,14,TRBV7-2,CASSLTGNTGELFF
-,TRBJ1-6,13,TRBV28,CASTLRSYSPLHF
TRBD2,TRBJ2-2,15,TRBV6-4,CASSLAGDDPGELFF
-,TRBJ2-7,16,TRBV30,CAWSTSGTPTVVEQYF
TRBD2,TRBJ2-7,14,TRBV13,CASSLTSGYYEQYF
TRBD2,TRBJ2-7,17,TRBV28,CASSIDPGLAGTYEQYF
-,TRBJ1-2,15,TRBV6-5,CASSYLSQVENGYTF
-,TRBJ1-2,14,TRBV28,CASSLGGENYGYTF
-,TRBJ2-6,14,TRBV30,CAGGLRSGANVLTF
TRBD1,TRBJ1-1,16,TRBV15,CATSPARQGVNTEAFF
TRBD1,TRBJ2-2,15,TRBV4-2,CASSQVSGGVGELFF
-,TRBJ1-2,13,TRBV5-1,CAILALGGYGYTF
TRBD1,TRBJ1-2,16,TRBV18,CASSPWGQGDAYGYTF
-,TRBJ1-2,16,TRBV10-3,CAINANKGDLNYGYTF
-,TRBJ2-7,13,TRBV18,CASSPTRDYEQYF
TRBD1,TRBJ2-1,14,TRBV27,CARKQGDGVLEQFF
TRBD1,TRBJ1-1,11,TRBV29-1,CSAEQGTEAFF
-,TRBJ2-7,15,TRBV7-2,CASSPGLTSSYEQYF
TRBD1,TRBJ2-5,17,TRBV12-5,CASGLVKSGTDQETQYF
TRBD2,TRBJ2-5,16,TRBV4-3,CASSPQFGGGAETQYF
TRBD1,TRBJ1-1,14,TRBV15,CATSSQGDQTEAFF
-,TRBJ2-7,17,TRBV11-2,CASSFFSVLGGTYEQYF
-,TRBJ2-1,13,TRBV27,CASSPGFRNEQFF
-,TRBJ1-1,14,TRBV9,CASSVGGSSTEAFF
-,TRBJ2-5,12,TRBV29-1,CSGSLLEETQYF
-,TRBJ2-7,14,TRBV7-2,CASSLAGARYEQYF
TRBD1,TRBJ1-2,15,TRBV28,CASSPPTGELGGYTF
TRBD1,TRBJ1-1,11,TRBV11-1,CASSLGTGAFF
TRBD2,TRBJ2-5,15,TRBV5-1,CASSLWLAGDETQYF
-,TRBJ2-1,14,TRBV4-3,CASSQDYENNEQFF
-,TRBJ1-1,14,TRBV28,CASSFGGLNTEAFF
TRBD1,TRBJ1-1,13,TRBV5-1,CASAQGGVTEAFF
TRBD1,TRBJ1-2,16,TRBV28,CASSYARTGAVYGYTF
-,TRBJ1-1,13,TRBV19,CASRLYLNTEAFF
TRBD1,TRBJ2-7,15,TRBV6-1,CASSEAITGAYEQYF